This T cell receptor (beta chain) stems from a study of type 1 regulatory T cells. Background on the study: This in vitro CD4 product, T-allo10, is enriched for Tr1 cells and alloantigen-specific.

Each CDR3 protein gets one entry after TCRdb re-called the reads with MiXCR. There are around 69,000 distinct CDR3 sequences in the sample; nearly 65% occur only once, and around 7.6% lies in the top ten. Graft donor-derived T-allo10 cells were described as host-alloantigen-specific, anergic, and alloantigen-specifically suppressive. Concerning this clonotype: Its specificity is not known.

Sequenced sample: cultured T cells, either the whole culture or a sorted T cell fraction (not recorded which). Subset meaning: Tr1-enriched cell product generated in vitro against host alloantigens. This clonotype was obtained from a human donor in good health.

The CDR3 region is CATQIGQTYTGELFF. Here the CDR3 DNA reads TGTGCCACCCAGATAGGACAGACTTACACCGGGGAGCTGTTTTTT. The rearrangement uses TRBV24-1 and TRBJ2-2, with a possible D match to TRBD1 (6 bases). Trimming pared 9 bases from V and 3 bases from J, leaving 16 bases between. Germline V gene sequence: CDR1 KGHDR, CDR2 SFDVKD. The CDR3 totals 15 residues.